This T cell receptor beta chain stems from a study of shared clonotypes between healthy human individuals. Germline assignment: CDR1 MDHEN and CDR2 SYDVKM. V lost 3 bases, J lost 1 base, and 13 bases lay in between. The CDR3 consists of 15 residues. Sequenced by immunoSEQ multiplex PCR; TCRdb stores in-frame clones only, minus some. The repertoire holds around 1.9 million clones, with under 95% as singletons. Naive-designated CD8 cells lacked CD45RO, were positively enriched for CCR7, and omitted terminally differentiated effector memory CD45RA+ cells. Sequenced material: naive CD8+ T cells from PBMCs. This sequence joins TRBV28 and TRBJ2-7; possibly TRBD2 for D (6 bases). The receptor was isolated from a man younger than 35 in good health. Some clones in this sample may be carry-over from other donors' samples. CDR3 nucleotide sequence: TGTGCCAGCAGTTTTTATCGTGCGGGGTCCTACGAGCAGTACTTC. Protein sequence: CASSFYRAGSYEQYF.